The T cell receptor beta chain under discussion was sequenced for a study of T cells in Graves' hyperthyroidism and ophthalmopathy. The CDR3 regions of TCR beta were amplified from RNA transcripts. HTBI primers drove first-round RT-PCR of the TCR CDR3. One entry per CDR3 protein, called by TCRdb with MiXCR from the multiplex PCR reads. Among 640,000 or so distinct CDR3 sequences listed, 13% to 15% were seen once. Germline V lookup: CDR1 DFQATT, CDR2 SNEGSKA (reference sequence). The CDR3 runs 13 residues. V gave up 6 bases and J gave up 3 bases; unmatched junction bases: 3. This clonotype has at least ten counts.

The source is a young woman with Graves' ophthalmopathy. The sample taken for sequencing was blood. The V and J genes are TRBV20-1 and TRBJ2-5, with 11 bases aligning to TRBD2. The CDR3, as DNA: TGCAGTGCCCCGGGACTAGCGGAAGAGACCCAGTACTTC. Encoded protein: CSAPGLAEETQYF.